The text below deals with one T cell receptor beta chain. Its antigen remains unidentified. The record originates from a study of T cells after yellow fever vaccination. Overall study context: Some fractions had low cell numbers, and these were prepared with SMART-Seq v4 Ultra Low Input.

Study results and limitations: The secondary response showed a weaker magnitude and a faster peak, day 5 versus 15. Primary-vaccination clones mostly resurfaced post-booster (under 98% CD4, more than 80% CD8).

The CDR3 has 13 residues. The ends were cut back, 1 base at V and 7 bases at J, with 7 bases in the middle. The germline V gene has CDR1 MNHEY and CDR2 SMNVEV (reference sequence). Making TCR cDNA involved 5'RACE template switching, which added UMIs and a universal primer site. TCRdb reprocessed the 5' RACE reads with MiXCR, giving one entry per CDR3 protein. Among approximately 150,000 distinct CDR3 sequences listed, roughly 8% were seen once. Material: CD4+ T cells sorted from PBMCs, obtained 5 days after the yellow fever booster vaccination. The chain combines TRBV27 with TRBJ2-2; no firm D call. This clonotype was obtained from a man younger than 40 who received the YFV17D yellow fever vaccine. CDR3 nucleotides: TGTGCCAGCAGTTTATGGGTAGTCGGGGAGCTGTTTTTT. Protein sequence: CASSLWVVGELFF.